This TCR beta chain was found in a study of T cell responses to AZD1222 COVID-19 vaccine. Here immunoSEQ multiplex PCR was the method, and the copy in TCRdb shows in-frame clones only, minus some. Among roughly 120,000 clones listed, roughly 87% were seen once. Of note for this clone: The antigen is not known.

Study outcomes and limitations: Nearly half of the spike-specific TCRs reportedly recognize variant regions that carry no mutations.

The receptor comes from an adult in good health. Sample: peripheral blood, taken on day 0 of AZD1222 vaccination.

The CDR3 here is CASSYAQGKRAQETQYF. The CDR3, as DNA: TGCGCCAGCAGCTACGCTCAGGGGAAGCGGGCACAAGAGACCCAGTACTTC. The gene calls are TRBV5-1 and TRBJ2-5; D is possibly TRBD1 or TRBD2 (6 bases each). The CDR3 runs 17 residues. V was trimmed by 3 bases and J by 2 bases, leaving 20 bases between them. Germline values: CDR1 SGHRS, CDR2 YFSETQ.